These 13 T cell receptor beta chains originate from one sample sequenced in a study of T cells in Graves' hyperthyroidism and ophthalmopathy. The investigators amplified TCR beta CDR3 regions from RNA transcripts. Using the HTBI primer set, a first-round RT-PCR was run on the TCR CDR3. TCRdb recomputed calls from the multiplex PCR reads with MiXCR, one row per CDR3 protein. Of about 270,000 distinct CDR3 sequences listed, 22% were seen once; the top ten hold around 62%. Input material: blood. The origin of the receptors is a man aged 25-45 years with Graves' ophthalmopathy.

There are a few counts of this clonotype. This chain joins TRBV3-1 and TRBJ2-3; the D gene could be TRBD1 or TRBD2 (5 bases each). The germline CDR1 and CDR2 sequences are LGHDT and YNNKEL (reference sequence). V gave up 3 bases and J gave up 1 base, with 8 bases separating them. The length of the CDR3 is 14 residues. CDR3 sequence reads: CASSQGTRTDTQYF. The CDR3, as DNA: TGTGCCAGCAGCCAGGGGACCCGCACAGATACGCAGTATTTT.

In this sample, this clonotype turned up a few times. The chain combines TRBV28 with TRBJ2-2; D is undetermined. The CDR3 extends over 11 amino acids. V dropped 9 bases and J dropped 4 bases, with 6 bases sitting between them. The germline CDR1 and CDR2 sequences are MDHEN and SYDVKM. In DNA, the CDR3 is TGTGCCAGTCTGACCACCGGGGAGCTGTTTTTT. Translated: CASLTTGELFF. Full variable domain (missing parts from reference TRBV28 and TRBJ2-2): DVKVTQSSRYLVKRTGEKVFLECVQDMDHENMFWYRQDPGLGLRLIYFSYDVKMKEKGDIPEGYSVSREKKERFSLILESASTNQTSMYLCASLTTGELFFGEGSRLTVL.

The chain is built from TRBV3-1 and TRBJ2-2; D possibly corresponds to TRBD1 (5 bases). Germline V gene lookup returns CDR1 LGHDT and CDR2 YNNKEL (reference sequence). V lost 8 bases, J lost 3 bases, and 16 bases lay in between. CDR3 size: 15 residues. The CDR3 here is CASSPYRTYTGELFF. CDR3 sequence (DNA): TGTGCCAGCTCACCTTACAGGACATACACCGGGGAGCTGTTTTTT. The variable domain in full, completed from reference TRBV3-1 and TRBJ2-2, reads DTAVSQTPKYLVTQMGNDKSIKCEQNLGHDTMYWYKQDSKKFLKIMFSYNNKELIINETVPNRFSPKSPDKAHLNLHINSLELGDSAVYFCASSPYRTYTGELFFGEGSRLTVL.

This clonotype was seen a few times. The gene calls are TRBV18 and TRBJ2-7; D may be TRBD2 (6 bases). CDR1 is KGHSH, CDR2 LQKENI, per germline. The CDR3 has 15 residues. V shed 3 bases and J shed 3 bases, with 15 bases lying between them. In DNA form, the CDR3 reads TGTGCCAGCTCACCTAACTCCGGGGGTGGCTACGAGCAGTACTTC. Translating it yields CASSPNSGGGYEQYF.

This clonotype was observed once. The rearrangement joins TRBV15 to TRBJ1-5; 8 positions match TRBD1. The CDR3 has 14 amino acids. V trimming: 4 bases; J trimming: 4 bases; junction bases outside the gene matches: 3. Germline values: CDR1 LNHNV, CDR2 YYDKDF (reference sequence). The CDR3 sequence is CATSTGQVNQPQHF. CDR3 coding DNA: TGTGCCACCAGCACGGGACAGGTGAATCAGCCCCAGCATTTT.

This sequence joins TRBV7-3 and TRBJ2-6; D is unresolved. The V and J ends lost 7 bases and 0 bases respectively, with 19 bases between them. Per the germline V gene, CDR1 is SGHTA and CDR2 is FQGTGA. The CDR3 length is 18 residues. The CDR3, as DNA: TGTGCCAGCACCCTAAGGGCACAGACCACCTCTGGGGCCAACGTCCTGACTTTC. Protein product: CASTLRAQTTSGANVLTF.

This clonotype came up many times. This chain links TRBV11-3 with TRBJ2-3; TRBD2 is a possible D gene (5 bases). The CDR3 consists of 14 residues. Germline V gives CDR1 SGHNT, CDR2 YENEEA. With 2 bases removed from V and 5 bases from J, the gap between germline ends came to 11 bases. The CDR3 coding sequence is TGTGCCAGCAGCTTACCCGAGGCGGGAGATACGCAGTATTTT. This sequence encodes CASSLPEAGDTQYF.

The sample holds one count of this clonotype. The V call is TRBV25-1, the J call TRBJ2-3, with D uncertain. The V and J ends lost 1 base and 0 bases respectively, with 5 bases between them. Germline CDR1 is MGHDK and CDR2 is SYGVNS. The CDR3 extends over 14 amino acids. CDR3 loop: CASSESTSTDTQYF. The CDR3 nucleotides are TGTGCCAGCAGTGAATCAACTAGCACAGATACGCAGTATTTT.

At least ten counts were recorded for this clonotype. This chain joins TRBV28 and TRBJ2-1, with a weak D call TRBD2 (5 bases). The ends were cut back, 3 bases at V and 1 base at J, with 7 bases in the middle. Germline CDR1 and CDR2: MDHEN and SYDVKM. The CDR3 loop spans 14 amino acids. CDR3 sequence reads: CASSFGKSYNEQFF. The CDR3 bases are TGTGCCAGCAGTTTCGGGAAGTCCTACAATGAGCAGTTCTTC.

V gene TRBV3-1 combines with J gene TRBJ1-2, with TRBD1 matching over 9 bases. The ends lost 6 bases at V and 7 bases at J; junction bases unmatched: 15. CDR1 LGHDT and CDR2 YNNKEL come from the germline V gene (reference sequence). This CDR3 has 16 residues. The CDR3 region is CASSTSLTGGVGGYTF. Here the CDR3 DNA reads TGTGCCAGCAGTACGAGTTTGACAGGGGGAGTGGGTGGCTACACCTTC.

This clonotype was recorded many times. The V call is TRBV11-3, the J call TRBJ2-1; TRBD1 agrees at 12 bases. From germline, CDR1 is SGHNT and CDR2 YENEEA. Unmatched junction bases numbered 8, after V lost 2 bases and J lost 6 bases. The CDR3 is made up of 17 amino acids. Here the CDR3 reads CASSLIIRDRGRNEQFF. The CDR3 nucleotides read TGTGCCAGCAGCTTAATCATCCGGGACAGGGGGCGCAATGAGCAGTTCTTC.

This clonotype was seen ten or more times. The chain is built from TRBV12-3 or TRBV12-4 and TRBJ1-2; weak D call: TRBD1 (5 bases). The CDR3 spans 14 residues. Trimming pared 5 bases from V and 4 bases from J, leaving 14 bases between. The CDR3 protein is CASSPADSLYGYTF. The CDR3 coding sequence is TGTGCCAGCAGTCCGGCCGACAGCCTCTATGGCTACACCTTC.

Only a few counts were recorded for this clonotype. The chain recombines TRBV20-1 with TRBJ1-1; D perhaps matches TRBD1 (5 bases). CDR3 size: 14 residues. Trimming removed 0 bases at V and 4 bases at J, with 12 bases between. Germline lookup yields CDR1 DFQATT and CDR2 SNEGSKA (reference sequence). CDR3 protein: CSARDLGGVTEAFF. CDR3 nucleotides: TGCAGTGCTAGAGATCTGGGGGGGGTCACTGAAGCTTTCTTT.